This T cell receptor (beta chain) appears in the sequencing data of a study of T cell repertoires in cytomegalovirus infection. Study-level information: An indication of both CMV infection and matching HLA type came from public TCR beta signatures.

V lost 3 bases and J lost 6; bases outside the gene matches: 7. This CDR3 is 16 amino acids long. In regard to this clonotype: Its cognate antigen is unknown.

TCRdb itself ran the reads through MiXCR, one entry per CDR3 protein. There are about 120,000 distinct CDR3 sequences in the sample; roughly 31% occur only once, and roughly 40% lies in the top ten. The receptor comes from a human donor in good health (CMV status not recorded). Some clones in this sample may be carry-over from other donors' samples. This chain links TRBV12-3 or TRBV12-4 with TRBJ1-4; TRBD1 matches at 10 bases. Sequences were derived from CD8+ T cells from cultured PBMCs, sampled from culture after CMV antigen stimulation. As DNA, the CDR3 is TGTGCCAGCAGTTTTAACCCCGGGACAGGGGATGAAAAACTGTTTTTT. Its protein product is CASSFNPGTGDEKLFF.